This is a list of T cell receptor beta chains from one sample in a study of blood T cell repertoires in COVID-19. Data came from immunoSEQ multiplex PCR; TCRdb stores just in-frame clones and leaves some out. The sample holds about 51,000 clones, more than 85% seen once. The source material was peripheral blood. These receptors came from a man aged 50-59 years with acute or convalescent COVID-19. CDR3s include the opening cysteine and the closing phenylalanine or tryptophan. The D gene is left open where the match is weak. Some rows have no size entry. The others give once, few or many, or a class for an expanded clone.

>NA|TRBJ1-6|TRBV30|NA
CAWSEKWSSYNSPLHF
TGTGCCTGGAGTGAAAAATGGAGCTCCTATAATTCACCCCTCCACTTT
>TRBD2|TRBJ2-3|TRBV3-1/TRBV3-2|once
CASSQGEGLPTDTQYF
TGTGCCAGCAGCCAAGGGGAGGGACTTCCCACAGATACGCAGTATTTT
>NA|TRBJ1-1|TRBV19|NA
CASKIGQMNTEAFF
TGTGCCAGTAAAATAGGACAGATGAACACTGAAGCTTTCTTT
>NA|TRBJ1-3|TRBV24-1|NA
CATSDALAGNTIYF
TGTGCCACCAGTGACGCTCTAGCTGGAAACACCATATATTTT
>TRBD2|TRBJ2-7|TRBV18|NA
CASSPTSGTTYEQYF
TGTGCCAGCTCACCAACTAGCGGGACCACCTACGAGCAGTACTTC
>NA|TRBJ2-2|TRBV29-1|NA
CSVGRGTNTGELFF
TGCAGCGTGGGCCGAGGCACGAACACCGGGGAGCTGTTTTTT
>NA|TRBJ1-3|TRBV27|NA
CASSLLPAGEKAGNTIYF
TGTGCCAGCAGTTTATTGCCAGCGGGGGAGAAAGCTGGAAACACCATATATTTT
>TRBD1|TRBJ2-1|TRBV5-4|once
CASSLVLGDRAYNEQFF
TGTGCCAGCAGCTTGGTTCTAGGGGACAGGGCTTACAATGAGCAGTTCTTC
>TRBD2|TRBJ2-3|TRBV19|NA
CASRRYIGGGQSTDTQYF
TGTGCCAGTAGGAGGTATATAGGCGGGGGGCAGAGCACAGATACGCAGTATTTT
>NA|TRBJ1-2|TRBV9|NA
CASSVSGIYGYTF
TGTGCCAGCAGCGTATCAGGGATCTATGGCTACACCTTC
>TRBD1|TRBJ2-3|TRBV24-1|NA
CATSDPSRDRGFTDTQYF
TGTGCCACCAGTGACCCATCCCGGGACAGGGGATTCACAGATACGCAGTATTTT
>TRBD1|TRBJ2-7|TRBV5-6|NA
CASSLVQGAYEQYF
TGTGCCAGCAGCTTGGTGCAGGGGGCTTACGAGCAGTACTTC
>NA|TRBJ1-1|TRBV5-1|NA
CASSFTPQGLGTEAFF
TGCGCCAGCAGCTTCACCCCCCAGGGATTGGGTACTGAAGCTTTCTTT
>TRBD1|TRBJ2-1|TRBV5-8|once
CASPNIPGQENNEQFF
TGTGCCAGTCCCAACATACCGGGACAGGAGAACAATGAGCAGTTCTTC
>NA|TRBJ1-1|TRBV27|NA
CASSSLGRTEAFF
TGTGCCAGCAGTTCGCTGGGGCGCACTGAAGCTTTCTTT
>TRBD2|TRBJ2-7|TRBV5-6|NA
CATSFRGGYYEQYF
TGTGCCACCTCCTTCCGGGGGGGGTACTACGAGCAGTACTTC
>TRBD1|TRBJ1-4|TRBV5-5|NA
CASSSGQGELFF
TGTGCCAGCAGCTCCGGACAGGGCGAGCTGTTTTTT
>TRBD1|TRBJ1-2|TRBV5-1|NA
CASSPQGAELTLDYTF
TGCGCCAGCAGCCCCCAGGGGGCAGAACTCACCTTAGACTACACCTTC
>NA|TRBJ2-3|TRBV29-1|NA
CSVEPGTDTQYF
TGCAGCGTTGAACCGGGCACAGATACGCAGTATTTT
>NA|TRBJ2-5|TRBV5-4|NA
CASSSATEGRETQYF
TGTGCCAGCAGCTCGGCAACGGAGGGGAGGGAGACCCAGTACTTC
>TRBD2|TRBJ2-1|TRBV18|NA
CASSRLGMASGGQSPSYNEQFF
TGTGCCAGCTCACGCCTAGGGATGGCTAGCGGGGGCCAAAGCCCTTCCTACAATGAGCAGTTCTTC
>NA|TRBJ2-7|TRBV2|NA
CASRGSGYEQYF
TGTGCCAGCAGGGGGTCAGGGTACGAGCAGTACTTC
>TRBD1|TRBJ1-1|TRBV12-5|few
CASGLGQGLAFF
TGTGCTAGTGGTCTCGGACAGGGCCTCGCTTTCTTT
>NA|TRBJ2-5|TRBV12-3/TRBV12-4|NA
CASSLGSQETQYF
TGTGCCAGCAGTTTGGGGAGCCAAGAGACCCAGTACTTC
>TRBD1|TRBJ1-2|TRBV3-1/TRBV3-2|NA
CASSQDWRGLTNYGYTF
TGTGCCAGCAGCCAAGATTGGAGGGGGCTAACTAACTATGGCTACACCTTC
>TRBD2|TRBJ2-2|TRBV5-1|NA
CASSPPGLASTGELFF
TGCGCCAGCAGCCCCCCGGGACTAGCGTCCACCGGGGAGCTGTTTTTT
>TRBD1|TRBJ1-1|TRBV30|NA
CASRTGNTEAFF
TGTGCCAGTAGGACAGGGAACACTGAAGCTTTCTTT